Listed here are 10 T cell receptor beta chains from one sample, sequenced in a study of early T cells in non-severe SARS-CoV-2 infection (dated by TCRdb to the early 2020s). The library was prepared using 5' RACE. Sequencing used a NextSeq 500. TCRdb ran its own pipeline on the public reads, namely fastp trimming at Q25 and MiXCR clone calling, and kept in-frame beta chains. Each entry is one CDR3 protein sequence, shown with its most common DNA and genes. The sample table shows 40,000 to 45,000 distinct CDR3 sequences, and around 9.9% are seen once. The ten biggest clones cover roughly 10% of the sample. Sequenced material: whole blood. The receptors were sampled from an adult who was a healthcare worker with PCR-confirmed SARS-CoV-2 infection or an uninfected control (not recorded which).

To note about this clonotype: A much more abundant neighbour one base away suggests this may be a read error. The CDR3 DNA reads TGTGCCAGGATGACTGGGGCCAACGTCCTGACTTTC. Its protein is CARMTGANVLTF. This rearrangement joins TRBV6-2 or TRBV6-3 to TRBJ2-6; D is undetermined. Germline V gene lookup returns CDR1 MNHEY and CDR2 SVGEGT. V lost 9 bases to trimming and J lost 2 bases, with 5 bases between them. There are 12 residues in the CDR3.

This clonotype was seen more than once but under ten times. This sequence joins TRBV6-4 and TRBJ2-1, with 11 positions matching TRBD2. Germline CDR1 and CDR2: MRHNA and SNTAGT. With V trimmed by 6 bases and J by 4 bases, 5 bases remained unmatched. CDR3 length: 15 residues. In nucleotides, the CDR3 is TGTGCCAGCAGCCCACTAGCGGGGGAATACAATGAGCAGTTCTTC. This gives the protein CASSPLAGEYNEQFF.

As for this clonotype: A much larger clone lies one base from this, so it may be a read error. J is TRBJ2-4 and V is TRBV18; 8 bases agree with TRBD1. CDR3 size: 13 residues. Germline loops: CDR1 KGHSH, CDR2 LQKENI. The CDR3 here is CVSSVTGVDIQYF. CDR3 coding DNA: TGTGTCAGCTCAGTGACAGGGGTGGACATTCAGTACTTC.

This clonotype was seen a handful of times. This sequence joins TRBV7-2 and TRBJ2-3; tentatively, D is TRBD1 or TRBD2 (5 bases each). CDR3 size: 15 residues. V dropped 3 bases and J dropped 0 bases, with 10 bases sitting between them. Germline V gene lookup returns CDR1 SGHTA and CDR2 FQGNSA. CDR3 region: CASSLWDPSTDTQYF. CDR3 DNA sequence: TGTGCCAGCAGCTTGTGGGACCCTAGCACAGATACGCAGTATTTT.

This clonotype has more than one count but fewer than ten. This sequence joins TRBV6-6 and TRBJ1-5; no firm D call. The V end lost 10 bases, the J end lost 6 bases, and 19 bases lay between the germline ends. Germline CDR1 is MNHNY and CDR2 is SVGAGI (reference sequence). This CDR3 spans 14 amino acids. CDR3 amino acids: CATRRLLGSQPQHF. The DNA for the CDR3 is TGTGCCACCAGGAGACTCTTGGGTAGTCAGCCCCAGCATTTT.

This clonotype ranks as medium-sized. The CDR3 DNA reads as TGTGCCAGCAACGACAGGGAGGGTTCACCCCTCCACTTT. Translation: CASNDREGSPLHF. The chain couples TRBV25-1 to TRBJ1-6, with 7 nucleotides matching TRBD1. Germline CDR1 is MGHDK and CDR2 is SYGVNS. Unmatched junction bases numbered 6, after V lost 7 bases and J lost 9 bases. The CDR3 is 13 residues long.

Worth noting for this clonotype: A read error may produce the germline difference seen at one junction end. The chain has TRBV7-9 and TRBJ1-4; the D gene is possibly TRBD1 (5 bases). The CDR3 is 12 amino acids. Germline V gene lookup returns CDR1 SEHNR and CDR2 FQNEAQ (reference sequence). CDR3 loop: CASSLEHRPPRF. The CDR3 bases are TGTGCCAGCAGCTTAGAGCACAGGCCCCCCCGATTT.

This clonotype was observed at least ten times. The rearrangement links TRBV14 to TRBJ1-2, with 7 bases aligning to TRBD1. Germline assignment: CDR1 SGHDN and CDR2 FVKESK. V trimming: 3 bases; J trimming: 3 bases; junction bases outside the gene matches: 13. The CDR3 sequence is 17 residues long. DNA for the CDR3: TGTGCCAGCAGCCAGATCGGGACAGTTGGAAACGACTATGGCTACACCTTC. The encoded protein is CASSQIGTVGNDYGYTF.

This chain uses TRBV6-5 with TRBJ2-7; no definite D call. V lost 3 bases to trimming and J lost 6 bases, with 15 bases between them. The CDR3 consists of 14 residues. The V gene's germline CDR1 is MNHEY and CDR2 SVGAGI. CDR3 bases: TGTGCCAGCAGTTATCCCCGCTGGTCGGGCGAGCAGTACTTC. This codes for CASSYPRWSGEQYF.

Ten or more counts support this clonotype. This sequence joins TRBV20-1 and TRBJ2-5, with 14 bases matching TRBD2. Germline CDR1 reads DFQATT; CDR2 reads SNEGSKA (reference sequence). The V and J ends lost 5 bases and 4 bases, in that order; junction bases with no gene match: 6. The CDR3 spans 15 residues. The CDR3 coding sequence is TGCAGTGCTCCGGGACTAGCGGGGGCCGGAGAGACCCAGTACTTC. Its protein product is CSAPGLAGAGETQYF.